These T cell receptor beta chains were read from a single sample in a study of T cell repertoires in cytomegalovirus infection. One entry per CDR3 protein, called by TCRdb with MiXCR from the reads. The table lists just over 300,000 distinct CDR3 sequences, 17% of them singletons. Material: PBMCs. The receptors were sampled from a human donor in good health (CMV status not recorded). Some clones in this sample may be carry-over from other donors' samples. Each CDR3 is given with its conserved first and last residue. Fields, in order: clone size, V gene, D gene, J gene, CDR3 DNA, CDR3 protein. The D gene is left open where the match is weak. Some rows have no size entry. The others give once, few or many, or a class for an expanded clone.

>NA|TRBV9|NA|TRBJ2-1
TGTGCCAGCAGCCCTACGGGGCGGAGTGACAATGAGCAGTTCTTC
CASSPTGRSDNEQFF
>few|TRBV20-1|NA|TRBJ1-5
TGCAGTGCTAGAGGACAGGTAAATCAGCCCCAGCATTTT
CSARGQVNQPQHF
>few|TRBV11-1|TRBD1|TRBJ2-2
TGTGCCAGCAGCTCGGGACAGGGGGGAAGAAACACCGGGGAGCTGTTTTTT
CASSSGQGGRNTGELFF
>many|TRBV27|TRBD1|TRBJ1-5
TGTGCCAGCAGTCCGGTACAGGGGGCGATTCAGCCCCAGCATTTT
CASSPVQGAIQPQHF
>many|TRBV7-2|NA|TRBJ2-3
TGTGCCAGCCGCAAGAGGGGTGCAGGGATAGCAGATACGCAGTATTTT
CASRKRGAGIADTQYF
>few|TRBV4-3|NA|TRBJ1-2
TGCGCCAGCAGCCAAGACCTGGGATACTATGGCTACACCTTC
CASSQDLGYYGYTF
>NA|TRBV5-1|TRBD1|TRBJ1-4
TGCGCCAGCAGCACCGGGACAGGGAATGAAAAACTGTTTTTT
CASSTGTGNEKLFF
>many|TRBV7-8|NA|TRBJ1-1
TGTGCCAGCAGCTTTCAAACACTGGGGAACACTGAAGCTTTCTTT
CASSFQTLGNTEAFF
>NA|TRBV11-3|NA|TRBJ2-2
TGTGCCAGCAGCTTAGACCTGCCGGACACCGGGGAGCTGTTTTTT
CASSLDLPDTGELFF
>many|TRBV6-1|NA|TRBJ1-5
TGTGCCAGCAGTGAAGGTCCGGCCGCGGGTCAGCCCCAGCATTTT
CASSEGPAAGQPQHF
>NA|TRBV20-1|NA|TRBJ1-5
TGCAGTGCTGCCCGGGACACCAATAGCAATCAGCCCCAGCATTTT
CSAARDTNSNQPQHF
>many|TRBV7-9|NA|TRBJ1-1
TGTGCCAGCAGCCTGCGAGGGAATGGGGTTACTGAAGCTTTCTTT
CASSLRGNGVTEAFF
>many|TRBV7-6|NA|TRBJ2-2
TGTGCCAGCAGCTTACAAGGGGCCACCGGGGAGCTGTTTTTT
CASSLQGATGELFF
>few|TRBV6-2/TRBV6-3|NA|TRBJ2-7
TGTGCCACCCGGGGCACAGGCTCCTACGAGCAGTACTTC
CATRGTGSYEQYF
>many|TRBV5-8|NA|TRBJ2-1
TGTGCCAGCAGCTTGCCTGAGAACAATGAGCAGTTCTTC
CASSLPENNEQFF
>few|TRBV20-1|NA|TRBJ2-6
TGCAGTGCTAGAGGGACCCACTCTGGGGCCAACGTCCTGACTTTC
CSARGTHSGANVLTF
>NA|TRBV10-3|TRBD1|TRBJ1-6
TGTGCCATCAGTGAGCTGGGACAGGGCGAAAATTCACCCCTCCACTTT
CAISELGQGENSPLHF
>NA|TRBV20-1|TRBD2|TRBJ2-7
TGCAGTGCTAGATCGGGGGGAAACTCCTACGAGCAGTACTTC
CSARSGGNSYEQYF
>few|TRBV7-9|TRBD2|TRBJ2-7
TGTGCCAGCAGCCGGGGGGGGGGCGGCTACGAGCAGTACTTC
CASSRGGGGYEQYF
>NA|TRBV20-1|TRBD2|TRBJ2-5
TGCAGTGCTAGGGATATAGCGGGGGGGCAGGAGACCCAGTACTTC
CSARDIAGGQETQYF
>few|TRBV9|TRBD1|TRBJ2-5
TGTGCCAGCAGCGCTCGGGACAGTGCAAACGACGAGACCCAGTACTTC
CASSARDSANDETQYF
>NA|TRBV20-1|NA|TRBJ1-6
TGCAGTGCTCCACCCGGGGGCCCAAGCTCCTATAATTCACCCCTCCACTTT
CSAPPGGPSSYNSPLHF
>NA|TRBV9|TRBD1|TRBJ1-1
TGTGCCAGCAGCGTAGAACAGGGGATCTCGGCTTTCTTT
CASSVEQGISAFF
>few|TRBV5-8|NA|TRBJ2-1
TGTGCCAGCAGCTTGGAATCACAGTACAATGAGCAGTTCTTC
CASSLESQYNEQFF
>NA|TRBV12-3/TRBV12-4|NA|TRBJ1-1
TGTGCCAGCAGTTTGGCAGGGTTTTACACTGAAGCTTTCTTT
CASSLAGFYTEAFF
>NA|TRBV28|NA|TRBJ1-6
TGTGCCAGCAGTTTTATAAACAGGCTTCTTTCACCCCTCCACTTT
CASSFINRLLSPLHF
>NA|TRBV15|NA|TRBJ2-3
TGTGCCACCAGCAGAAATCCGACAGACCCCTTCACAGATACGCAGTGTTTT
CATSRNPTDPFTDTQCF
>many|TRBV6-5|NA|TRBJ1-1
TGTGCCAGCAGTTACCTTAGCAGCCCGAACACTGAAGCTTTCTTT
CASSYLSSPNTEAFF
>few|TRBV10-3|TRBD1|TRBJ1-1
TGTGCCATCAGAGAGGGACAGGGTAACACTGAAGCTTTCTTT
CAIREGQGNTEAFF
>many|TRBV7-2|TRBD2|TRBJ2-5
TGTGCCAGCAGCTTGATGGGGGAACGGGGGGGTCGGGAGACCCAGTACTTC
CASSLMGERGGRETQYF
>NA|TRBV6-1|TRBD1|TRBJ2-7
TGTGCCATCCAGGGGGCCCCCTACGAGCAGTACTTC
CAIQGAPYEQYF
>many|TRBV28|TRBD1|TRBJ2-1
TGTGCCAGCAGTTCAGCCGGGACAGGGGGCTTTGGTGAGCAGTTCTTC
CASSSAGTGGFGEQFF